The 2 T cell receptor beta chains listed next were all sequenced from one sample in a study of CD8 T cells in Susac syndrome. RNA, at about 0.45 to 1 ug, was reverse transcribed with random hexamers. TCRdb re-called the immunoSEQ multiplex PCR reads through MiXCR, storing one row per CDR3 protein. This table holds about 200,000 distinct CDR3 sequences, over 90% found once. Specimen: CD4+ T cells from PBMCs. The receptors here all came from a human donor with multiple sclerosis.

The chain recombines TRBV3-1 with TRBJ1-1; the D is unclear. The CDR3 runs to 16 residues. Germline CDR1 and CDR2: LGHDT and YNNKEL (reference sequence). Trimming stripped 0 bases from V and 0 bases from J, with 11 bases between. Here the CDR3 reads CASSQDRWPMNTEAFF. DNA of the CDR3: TGTGCCAGCAGCCAAGATCGATGGCCCATGAACACTGAAGCTTTCTTT.

This clonotype was seen only once. This chain links TRBV14 with TRBJ2-7, with TRBD1 as a possible D gene (5 bases). Trimming shortened V by 4 bases and J by 3 bases, and 16 bases separated the two germline ends. This CDR3 is 15 amino acids long. The germline V gene encodes CDR1 SGHDN and CDR2 FVKESK. CDR3: CASSLPGPRYYEQYF. CDR3 nucleotide sequence: TGTGCCAGCAGCCTCCCAGGGCCTCGTTACTACGAGCAGTACTTC.